This is a list of T cell receptor beta chains from one sample in a study of T cell responses to AZD1222 COVID-19 vaccine. Repertoires were generated with immunoSEQ multiplex PCR, while TCRdb's copy carries only in-frame clones and drops some. Of 150,000 to 200,000 clones listed, 90% are singletons. The input for sequencing was peripheral blood, taken on day 0 of AZD1222 vaccination. The receptors were sampled from an adult in good health. CDR3s include the opening cysteine and the closing phenylalanine or tryptophan. D genes are given only for firm matches. Expanded clones get a size class; other rows say once, few or many, or leave the size out.

abundance	v_gene	d_gene	j_gene	CDR3nt	CDR3aa
NA	TRBV6-5	NA	TRBJ1-4	TGTGCCAGCAGTTACTCAGGGGCCTCGGATGAAAAACTGTTTTTT	CASSYSGASDEKLFF
NA	TRBV7-2	TRBD2	TRBJ2-1	TGTGCCAGCAGCTTAGTAGGTAGCGGGGGGTCCTACAATGAGCAGTTCTTC	CASSLVGSGGSYNEQFF
NA	TRBV24-1	TRBD2	TRBJ2-3	TGTGCCACCAGTTATAGCGGGGGCACAGATACGCAGTATTTT	CATSYSGGTDTQYF
NA	TRBV3-1/TRBV3-2	NA	TRBJ2-5	TGTGCCAGCAGCCAAAGGGGCGCTGGGGGAAGCCAAGAGACCCAGTACTTC	CASSQRGAGGSQETQYF
NA	TRBV9	TRBD1	TRBJ1-1	TGTGCCAGCAGCGTAGGGTCCAGGGGGACTGAAGCTTTCTTT	CASSVGSRGTEAFF
NA	TRBV7-6	NA	TRBJ2-2	TGTGCCAGCAGCTTAAGCCCGAACACCGGGGAGCTGTTTTTT	CASSLSPNTGELFF
NA	TRBV19	NA	TRBJ2-3	TGTGCCAGTAGTACCCCCCAGGGTTTGGCAGATACGCAGTATTTT	CASSTPQGLADTQYF
NA	TRBV5-6	NA	TRBJ2-1	TGTGCCAGCAGCAGGGACGGGGTCTCCTACAATGAGCAGTTCTTC	CASSRDGVSYNEQFF
NA	TRBV2	TRBD1	TRBJ1-4	TGTGCCAGCAAATTAGGACAGGGGGCAACTAATGAAAAACTGTTTTTT	CASKLGQGATNEKLFF
NA	TRBV7-3	TRBD2	TRBJ2-1	TGTGCCAGCAGCTTAGGCAGCGGGGCCTCCTACAATGAGCAGTTCTTC	CASSLGSGASYNEQFF
NA	TRBV7-8	NA	TRBJ1-2	TGTGCCAGCAGCCCCCCCGGTTGGGGCTACACCTTC	CASSPPGWGYTF
NA	TRBV21-1	NA	TRBJ2-3	TGTGCCAGCAGCAAAGCCCCGGGAGGGGATAGCACAGATACGCAGTATTTT	CASSKAPGGDSTDTQYF
NA	TRBV7-3	TRBD1	TRBJ1-5	TGTGCCAGCAGACGGGACAGGGGTAGCAATCAGCCCCAGCATTTT	CASRRDRGSNQPQHF
NA	TRBV9	NA	TRBJ1-2	TGTGCCAGCAGCGTAGGGGTGGGGCAAGCTAACTATGGCTACACCTTC	CASSVGVGQANYGYTF
NA	TRBV5-6	NA	TRBJ1-1	TGTGCCAGCAGCTCACCACTACGAGACGATGAAGCTTTCTTT	CASSSPLRDDEAFF
NA	TRBV5-1	TRBD1	TRBJ1-2	TGCGCCAGCAGCAACTTAAGACAGGGGGCCGGCTATGGCTACACCTTC	CASSNLRQGAGYGYTF
NA	TRBV5-1	NA	TRBJ1-1	TGCGCCAGCAGCTTGGGGGGAGAGAACACTGAAGCTTTCTTT	CASSLGGENTEAFF
NA	TRBV19	NA	TRBJ2-7	TGTGCCAGTAGTACGACCGAAACCTCCTACGAGCAGTACTTC	CASSTTETSYEQYF
NA	TRBV30	TRBD1	TRBJ1-5	TGTGCCTGGAGTGCCGGGACAGGGGATCAGCCCCAGCATTTT	CAWSAGTGDQPQHF
NA	TRBV29-1	TRBD1	TRBJ2-6	TGCAGCGTTGCCCCGGGACAGGCTGGGGCCAACGTCCTGACTTTC	CSVAPGQAGANVLTF
NA	TRBV6-5	NA	TRBJ2-7	TGTGCCAGCAGTTACCGGACCCTCTCCTACGAGCAGTACTTC	CASSYRTLSYEQYF
NA	TRBV6-1	TRBD1	TRBJ1-5	TGTGCCAGCAGACTCAGACAGGGTGGTCAGCCCCAGCATTTT	CASRLRQGGQPQHF
NA	TRBV9	NA	TRBJ2-5	TGTGCCAGCGGGGGTAGAGAGACCCAGTACTTC	CASGGRETQYF
NA	TRBV9	NA	TRBJ1-2	TGTGCCAGCAGCGTAGGGACGGACTATGGCTACACCTTC	CASSVGTDYGYTF
NA	TRBV18	TRBD2	TRBJ2-2	TGTGCCAGCTCACCCGAGGGACTACGCACCGGGGAGCTGTTTTTT	CASSPEGLRTGELFF
once	TRBV19	NA	TRBJ1-2	TGTGCCAGTAGTGTCAGCCGGGGCAACAACTATGGCTACACCTTC	CASSVSRGNNYGYTF
NA	TRBV29-1	NA	TRBJ1-1	TGCAGCGTGCACAGGGACCAGAACACTGAAGCTTTCTTT	CSVHRDQNTEAFF
NA	TRBV27	TRBD2	TRBJ2-3	TGTGCCAGCAGTTCTGGACTAGCGGGGGGGTTTAGCACAGATACGCAGTATTTT	CASSSGLAGGFSTDTQYF
NA	TRBV19	NA	TRBJ2-2	TGTGCCAGTAGTATTTTATCCGGGGAGCTGTTTTTT	CASSILSGELFF
once	TRBV7-2	NA	TRBJ1-2	TGTGCCAGCAGGCCAGGGAGGCTAATTAACTATGGCTACACCTTC	CASRPGRLINYGYTF
once	TRBV18	NA	TRBJ1-1	TGTGCCAGCTCACCACCCAGCAGAAACAGGAACACTGAAGCTTTCTTT	CASSPPSRNRNTEAFF
once	TRBV2	NA	TRBJ1-6	TGTGCCAGCAGTGAATGGGCAAGTCTAAGCTATAATTCACCCCTCCACTTT	CASSEWASLSYNSPLHF
few	TRBV9	NA	TRBJ1-2	TGTGCCAGCAGCGTGGCTCCATTTGCTCTCTACACCTTC	CASSVAPFALYTF
NA	TRBV5-5	NA	TRBJ1-1	TGTGCCAGCAGCCGGGACATGGGGACTGAAGCTTTCTTT	CASSRDMGTEAFF
NA	TRBV4-1	NA	TRBJ1-4	TGCGCCAGCAGCCAAGGATTCAGGGAATTGTCAACTAATGAAAAACTGTTTTTT	CASSQGFRELSTNEKLFF
NA	TRBV4-1	TRBD2	TRBJ2-1	TGCGCCAGCAGCCAAGAAACTAGCGGGTCCTACAATGAGCAGTTCTTC	CASSQETSGSYNEQFF
NA	TRBV5-1	NA	TRBJ2-5	TGCGCCAGCAGCTCCCCGACGAACCAAGAGACCCAGTACTTC	CASSSPTNQETQYF
NA	TRBV19	NA	TRBJ2-7	TGTGCCAGTAGTCCCGGAAGTACTTACTACGAGCAGTACTTC	CASSPGSTYYEQYF
NA	TRBV6-5	TRBD1	TRBJ1-5	TGTGCCAGCAGAGTACAGGGGGTATGGCAGCCCCAGCATTTT	CASRVQGVWQPQHF
NA	TRBV28	TRBD1	TRBJ1-6	TGTGCCAGCAGTGTCAGGGGGCATGGTAATTCACCCCTCCACTTT	CASSVRGHGNSPLHF
NA	TRBV7-3	TRBD2	TRBJ2-7	TGTGCCAGCAGCCTGACTAGCGGGGGGCCTTACGAGCAGTACTTC	CASSLTSGGPYEQYF
NA	TRBV28	NA	TRBJ1-5	TGTGCCAGCAGTTTGGTATATAGCAATCAGCCCCAGCATTTT	CASSLVYSNQPQHF
once	TRBV5-6	NA	TRBJ1-2	TGTGCCAGCAGCGCACTAGTGGCAGGGACGGGTGGCTACACCTTC	CASSALVAGTGGYTF
NA	TRBV4-3	NA	TRBJ2-7	TGCGCCAGCAGCCAAGACGTGGACGGCTTATACGAGCAGTACTTC	CASSQDVDGLYEQYF
NA	TRBV11-3	TRBD2	TRBJ2-2	TGTGCCAGCAGTGCCGGGAGGGCGAACACCGGGGAGCTGTTTTTT	CASSAGRANTGELFF
NA	TRBV3-1/TRBV3-2	TRBD1	TRBJ1-2	TGTGCCAGCAGCCAAGACCCCACAGGGGCGGGGGGCTACACCTTC	CASSQDPTGAGGYTF
NA	TRBV4-3	NA	TRBJ2-1	TGCGCCAGCAGCCAAGATTGGGGGACTGGTAATGAGCAGTTCTTC	CASSQDWGTGNEQFF
NA	TRBV4-1	TRBD1	TRBJ2-2	TGCGCCAGCAGCGACGACAGGGCCACCGGGGAGCTGTTTTTT	CASSDDRATGELFF
NA	TRBV9	TRBD2	TRBJ2-1	TGTGCCAGCAGCGCCGGATGGACTAGCGGGGGCAATGAGCAGTTCTTC	CASSAGWTSGGNEQFF
once	TRBV14	NA	TRBJ1-4	TGTGCCAGCAGCGAAGAAGGCTCAGGGTCGGAAGAAAAACTGTTTTTT	CASSEEGSGSEEKLFF